These T cell receptor beta chains were read from a single sample in a study of response to subunit inactivated influenza vaccine. In TCRdb, the RT-PCR reads were re-called with MiXCR into one record per CDR3 protein. The table has roughly 150,000 distinct CDR3 sequences, roughly a tenth seen once. Sequencing was performed on non-naive T cells sorted from PBMCs, taken about 40 days after vaccination. These receptors came from a man in his fifties or sixties who received an inactivated influenza vaccine. Both conserved end residues are part of each CDR3. The order of the fields is J gene, V gene, D gene, clone size, CDR3 protein, CDR3 DNA. The D gene is left open where the match is weak. Clone size is stated in some rows and not others, as once, few, many or a class when expanded.

TRBJ2-5,TRBV7-2,TRBD2,few,CASSWFVAGVQETQYF,TGTGCCAGCAGCTGGTTCGTAGCGGGAGTACAAGAGACCCAGTACTTC
TRBJ2-7,TRBV7-9,NA,NA,CASTIPAGEPYEQYF,TGTGCCAGCACCATCCCGGCAGGAGAACCCTACGAGCAGTACTTC
TRBJ2-1,TRBV10-2,TRBD2,few,CASTDPWREDLYNEQFF,TGCGCCAGCACCGATCCGTGGCGGGAGGACTTATACAATGAGCAGTTCTTC
TRBJ1-4,TRBV7-8,NA,many,CASSDREGDNEKLFF,TGTGCCAGCAGCGACCGGGAGGGGGATAATGAAAAACTGTTTTTT
TRBJ2-2,TRBV6-5,NA,NA,CASSLDTDYTGELFF,TGTGCCAGCAGTTTGGATACAGACTACACCGGGGAGCTGTTTTTT
TRBJ2-3,TRBV28,NA,few,CASSLLTDTQYF,TGTGCCAGCAGTCTCCTCACAGATACGCAGTATTTT
TRBJ1-2,TRBV9,NA,few,CASSVGGFYGYTF,TGTGCCAGCAGCGTAGGAGGGTTCTATGGCTACACCTTC
TRBJ2-1,TRBV19,NA,NA,CASNEGGRNEQFF,TGTGCCAGTAATGAGGGGGGGCGCAATGAGCAGTTCTTC
TRBJ2-1,TRBV6-1,TRBD1,few,CASSGARGHMVEQFF,TGTGCCAGCAGTGGGGCCAGGGGGCATATGGTTGAGCAGTTCTTC
TRBJ2-5,TRBV6-6,NA,NA,CASSSSGKTQYF,TGTGCCAGCAGTTCGTCCGGCAAGACCCAGTACTTC
TRBJ1-6,TRBV11-2,TRBD1,few,CASTRRQGALNNSPLHF,TGTGCCAGCACCCGAAGACAGGGGGCTCTCAATAATTCACCCCTCCACTTT
TRBJ2-7,TRBV7-9,NA,many,CASSPSPGSEQYF,TGTGCCAGCAGCCCCTCCCCAGGGAGCGAGCAGTACTTC
TRBJ2-3,TRBV28,TRBD2,few,CASSLLTAGTNTDTQYF,TGTGCCAGCAGTTTACTTACAGCGGGAACTAACACAGATACGCAGTATTTT
TRBJ2-7,TRBV7-2,NA,many,CASSLGASPYEQYF,TGTGCCAGCAGCTTAGGGGCCAGTCCCTACGAGCAGTACTTC
TRBJ2-1,TRBV5-1,NA,many,CASSPDTSYNEQFF,TGCGCCAGCAGCCCCGACACGTCCTACAATGAGCAGTTCTTC
TRBJ2-1,TRBV18,NA,many,CASSPNPGTSYNEQFF,TGTGCCAGCTCACCCAACCCCGGGACATCTTACAATGAGCAGTTCTTC
TRBJ1-1,TRBV6-5,NA,few,CASSYREGGTEAFF,TGTGCCAGCAGCTACCGCGAGGGAGGCACTGAAGCTTTCTTT
TRBJ2-2,TRBV6-2/TRBV6-3,NA,few,CASSSSGYGELFF,TGTGCCAGCAGTTCATCGGGGTACGGGGAGCTGTTTTTT
TRBJ2-3,TRBV2,NA,many,CASSEEVARTDTQYF,TGTGCCAGCAGTGAAGAAGTGGCGCGCACAGATACGCAGTATTTT
TRBJ1-1,TRBV27,NA,few,CASRPGLMNTEAFF,TGTGCCAGCAGACCTGGCCTAATGAACACTGAAGCTTTCTTT
TRBJ2-3,TRBV11-2,TRBD1,many,CASSPTPGQGDGSYRTDTQYF,TGTGCCAGCAGCCCGACCCCGGGACAGGGGGATGGTTCGTATAGAACAGATACGCAGTATTTT
TRBJ2-4,TRBV5-6,NA,many,CASSLGGNIQYF,TGTGCCAGCAGCTTGGGCGGGAACATTCAGTACTTC
TRBJ1-2,TRBV4-3,NA,NA,CASSRDWGQSGYTF,TGCGCCAGCAGCCGAGACTGGGGGCAGTCCGGCTACACCTTC
TRBJ2-1,TRBV28,TRBD1,few,CASSLIGYRGRGEQFF,TGTGCCAGCAGTTTAATCGGGTACAGGGGGCGCGGTGAGCAGTTCTTC
TRBJ1-1,TRBV7-9,TRBD1,few,CATQTGIIAEAFF,TGTGCCACCCAGACAGGGATAATAGCTGAAGCTTTCTTT
TRBJ1-2,TRBV6-2/TRBV6-3,NA,few,CASSYKEDLGYTF,TGTGCCAGCAGTTATAAGGAAGACCTTGGCTACACCTTC
TRBJ2-3,TRBV7-2,TRBD2,NA,CASSLIAGGRTDTQYF,TGTGCCAGCAGCTTAATAGCGGGAGGTCGCACAGATACGCAGTATTTT
TRBJ1-1,TRBV2,NA,many,CASNGPGGTTEAFF,TGTGCCAGCAATGGGCCGGGGGGCACTACTGAAGCTTTCTTT
TRBJ2-1,TRBV7-9,NA,few,CASISGQYNEQFF,TGTGCCAGCATCAGCGGACAGTACAATGAGCAGTTCTTC
TRBJ2-3,TRBV3-1,NA,NA,CASSRPGTLSTDTQYF,TGTGCCAGCAGCCGGCCCGGGACCCTTAGCACAGATACGCAGTATTTT
TRBJ2-7,TRBV12-3/TRBV12-4,TRBD1,many,CASRDRDYEQYF,TGTGCCAGCAGGGACAGGGACTACGAGCAGTACTTC
TRBJ1-6,TRBV19,TRBD1,NA,CASSQSTGRGLTSPLHF,TGTGCCAGTAGCCAATCGACAGGGAGAGGACTTACTTCACCCCTCCACTTT
TRBJ2-1,TRBV21-1,NA,few,CASSNSRTGGAGLNEQFF,TGTGCCAGCAGCAATTCCCGCACGGGGGGGGCGGGTTTGAATGAGCAGTTCTTC
TRBJ2-7,TRBV5-5,NA,many,CASSLDLGRYEQYF,TGTGCCAGCAGCTTGGACCTTGGGCGGTACGAGCAGTACTTC
TRBJ1-6,TRBV11-3,NA,few,CARGREGTVSPLHF,TGTGCCAGAGGACGAGAGGGGACGGTCTCTCCCCTCCACTTT